The subject of this entry is one TCR beta chain. This specimen comes from a study of radiation and T cells in renal cell carcinoma. Assay: immunoSEQ multiplex PCR; the TCRdb copy retains only in-frame clones and omits some. The sample includes just over 150,000 clones, roughly 89% of them seen just once. Trimming removed 5 bases from V and 5 bases from J, with 15 bases in between. The CDR3 has 14 amino acids. Germline V gene data show CDR1 as SGHTA and CDR2 as FQGTGA. This sample's time point: blood 2 weeks post-SBRT. Sample treatment: 15 Gy SBRT to primary tumor, nephrectomy 4 weeks later. Sequenced material: blood, taken from a patient whose treatment included radiotherapy and nephrectomy. The receptor comes from a woman between 45 and 65 years old with renal cell carcinoma. The chain employs TRBV7-3 and TRBJ2-5; a weak D match, TRBD2 (7 bases). The CDR3 DNA reads TGTGCCAGCAGCCGCTCCGGGGGGCTTGAGACCCAGTACTTC. Amino acid sequence: CASSRSGGLETQYF.